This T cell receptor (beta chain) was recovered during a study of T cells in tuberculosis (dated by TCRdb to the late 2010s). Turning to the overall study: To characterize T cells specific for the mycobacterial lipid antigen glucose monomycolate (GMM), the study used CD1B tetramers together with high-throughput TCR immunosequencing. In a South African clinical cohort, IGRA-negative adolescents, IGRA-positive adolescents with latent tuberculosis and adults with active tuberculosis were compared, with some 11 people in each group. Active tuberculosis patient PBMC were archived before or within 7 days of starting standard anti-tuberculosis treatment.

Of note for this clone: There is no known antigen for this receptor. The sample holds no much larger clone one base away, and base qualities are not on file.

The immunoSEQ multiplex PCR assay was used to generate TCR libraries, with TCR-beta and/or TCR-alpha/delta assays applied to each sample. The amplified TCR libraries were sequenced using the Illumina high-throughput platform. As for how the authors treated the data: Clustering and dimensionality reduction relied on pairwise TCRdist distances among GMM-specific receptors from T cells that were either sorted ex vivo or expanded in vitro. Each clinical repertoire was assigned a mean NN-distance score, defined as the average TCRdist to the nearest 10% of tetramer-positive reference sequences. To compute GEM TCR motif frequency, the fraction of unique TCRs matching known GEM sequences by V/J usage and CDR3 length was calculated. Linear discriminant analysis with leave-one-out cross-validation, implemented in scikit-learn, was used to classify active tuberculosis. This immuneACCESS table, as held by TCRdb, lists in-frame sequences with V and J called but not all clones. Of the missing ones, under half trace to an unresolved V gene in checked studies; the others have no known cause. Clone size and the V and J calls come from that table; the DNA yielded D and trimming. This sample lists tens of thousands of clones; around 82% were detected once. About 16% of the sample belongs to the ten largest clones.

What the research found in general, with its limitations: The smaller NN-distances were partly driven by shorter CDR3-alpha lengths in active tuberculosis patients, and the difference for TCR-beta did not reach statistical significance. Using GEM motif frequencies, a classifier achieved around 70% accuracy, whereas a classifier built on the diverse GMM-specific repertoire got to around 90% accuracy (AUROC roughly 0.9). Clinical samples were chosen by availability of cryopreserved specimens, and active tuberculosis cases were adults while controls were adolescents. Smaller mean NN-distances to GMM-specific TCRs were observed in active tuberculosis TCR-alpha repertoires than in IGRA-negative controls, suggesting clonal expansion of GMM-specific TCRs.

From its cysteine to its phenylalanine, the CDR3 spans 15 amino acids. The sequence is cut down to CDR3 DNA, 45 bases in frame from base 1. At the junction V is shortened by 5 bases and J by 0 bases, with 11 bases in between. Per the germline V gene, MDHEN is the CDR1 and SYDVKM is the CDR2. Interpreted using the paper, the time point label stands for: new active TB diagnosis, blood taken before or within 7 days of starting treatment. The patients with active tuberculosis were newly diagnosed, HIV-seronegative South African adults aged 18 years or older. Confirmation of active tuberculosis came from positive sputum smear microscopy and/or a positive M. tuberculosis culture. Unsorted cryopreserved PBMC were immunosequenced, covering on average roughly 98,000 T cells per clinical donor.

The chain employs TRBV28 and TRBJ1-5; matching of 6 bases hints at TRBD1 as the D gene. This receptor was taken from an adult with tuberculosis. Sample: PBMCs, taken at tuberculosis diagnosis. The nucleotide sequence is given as TGTGCCAGCAGTCGGCAGGGGACTAGCAATCAGCCCCAGCATTTT. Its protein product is CASSRQGTSNQPQHF.